These 19 T cell receptor beta chains were sequenced from one sample in a study of CD8 T cells in Susac syndrome. With random hexamers, roughly 0.45 to 1 ug RNA was reverse transcribed. TCRdb reprocessed the immunoSEQ multiplex PCR reads via MiXCR and lists one record per CDR3 protein. The table lists about 130,000 distinct CDR3 sequences, around 94% of them singletons, with 0.2% to 0.25% in the top ten. Sequencing was done on a sample of CD8+ T cells from PBMCs. The receptors derive from a human donor with Susac syndrome.

The gene calls are TRBV7-9 and TRBJ2-4; D unresolved. The CDR3 covers 14 residues. V lost 5 bases and J 0 bases, leaving 8 bases between the germline ends. Germline V gives CDR1 SEHNR, CDR2 FQNEAQ (reference sequence). CDR3 region: CASSPELAKNIQYF. CDR3 nucleotide sequence: TGTGCCAGCAGCCCGGAACTAGCCAAAAACATTCAGTACTTC.

The V and J genes are TRBV30 and TRBJ1-5; D may be TRBD1 (5 bases). The CDR3 totals 13 residues. The germline CDR1 and CDR2 sequences are GTSNPN and SVGIG (reference sequence). Trimming shortened V by 0 bases and J by 6 bases, and 9 bases separated the two germline ends. The CDR3 sequence: CAWSVGHGQPQHF. The CDR3, as DNA: TGTGCCTGGAGTGTGGGGCATGGTCAGCCCCAGCATTTT.

The genes are TRBV24-1 and TRBJ2-1, with TRBD2 identical over 11 bases. This CDR3 comprises 15 residues. The V and J ends lost 2 bases and 8 bases, in that order; junction bases with no gene match: 4. The germline gives CDR1 KGHDR, CDR2 SFDVKD. The CDR3, as DNA: TGTGCCACCAGTGATTCCGTAGCGGGAGGGCATGAGCAGTTCTTC. It encodes CATSDSVAGGHEQFF.

The chain has TRBV6-4 and TRBJ2-3; D is possibly TRBD2 (6 bases). The CDR3 consists of 14 residues. Trimming pared 3 bases from V and 0 bases from J, leaving 7 bases between. Germline loops: CDR1 MRHNA, CDR2 SNTAGT. This CDR3 is CASSERGSTDTQYF. The CDR3 nucleotides are TGTGCCAGCAGTGAGCGGGGCAGCACAGATACGCAGTATTTT.

This sequence joins TRBV20-1 and TRBJ2-1; 9 bases line up with TRBD1. With 0 bases clipped from V and 4 bases from J, the junction kept 7 bases outside the gene matches. This CDR3 has 16 amino acids. Germline-derived CDR1 and CDR2 are DFQATT and SNEGSKA (reference sequence). In DNA, the CDR3 is TGCAGTGCTAGAGATCTCCGGGACAGGGATTACAATGAGCAGTTCTTC. The encoded protein is CSARDLRDRDYNEQFF.

V and J are TRBV7-3 and TRBJ2-2, with D hard to call. Germline V lookup: CDR1 SGHTA, CDR2 FQGTGA. The V and J ends lost 5 bases and 4 bases respectively, with 14 bases between them. This CDR3 is 15 amino acids long. CDR3 DNA: TGTGCCAGCAGCCCTGTGCCTAGTGGCACCGGGGAGCTGTTTTTT. This gives the protein CASSPVPSGTGELFF.

CDR3 protein: CASSQDQAYEQYF. The DNA for the CDR3 is TGCGCCAGCAGCCAAGACCAAGCCTACGAGCAGTACTTC. This chain links TRBV4-1 with TRBJ2-7; D is unresolved. This CDR3 comprises 13 residues. The V gene lost 0 bases and the J gene lost 2 bases, with 5 bases spanning the gap. Germline V CDR1 and CDR2: MGHRA, YSYEKL.

This clonotype was picked up one time. The chain joins TRBV4-3 to TRBJ2-3, with 9 bases identical to TRBD2. CDR3 length: 17 residues. The ends lost 0 bases at V and 4 bases at J; junction bases unmatched: 8. Germline CDR1 reads LGHNA; CDR2 reads YSLEER. The CDR3 region has the DNA TGCGCCAGCAGCCAAGATGTCGCTAGCGGGATTGCAGATACGCAGTATTTT. This gives the protein CASSQDVASGIADTQYF.

The V call is TRBV6-5, the J call TRBJ1-2, with a weak D call TRBD1 (5 bases). V gave up 0 bases and J gave up 4 bases, with 9 bases separating them. CDR3 size: 14 residues. Looked up from germline, CDR1 is MNHEY and CDR2 is SVGAGI. DNA for the CDR3: TGTGCCAGCAGTTACTCATCCGGGGGCTATGGCTACACCTTC. Its translation: CASSYSSGGYGYTF.

This chain uses TRBV18 with TRBJ2-3, with 10 bases aligning to TRBD1. The CDR3 length is 14 residues. Germline trimming cut 5 bases from V and 4 bases from J; bases unmatched to any gene: 3. Germline V gives CDR1 KGHSH, CDR2 LQKENI. This CDR3 is CASSGTGDADTQYF. CDR3 nucleotide sequence: TGTGCCAGCTCAGGGACAGGGGACGCAGATACGCAGTATTTT.

J is TRBJ2-3 and V is TRBV29-1; 9 bases agree with TRBD2. The CDR3 covers 15 residues. Germline loops: CDR1 SQVTM, CDR2 ANQGSEA. J gave up 7 bases and V 4 bases, and 12 bases lay outside the gene matches. In nucleotides, the CDR3 is TGCAGCGTTGTTTACAAGCGGGGGGACGTTAATACGCAGTATTTT. Translation gives CSVVYKRGDVNTQYF.

V and J are TRBV12-3 or TRBV12-4 and TRBJ2-4, with 12 nucleotides matching TRBD2. The CDR3 spans 16 residues. J was trimmed by 8 bases and V by 1 base; bases with no gene match: 6. This CDR3 is CASSLGLAGVWHIQYF. The CDR3 DNA sequence: TGTGCCAGCAGTTTAGGACTAGCGGGAGTATGGCACATTCAGTACTTC.

This sequence joins TRBV9 and TRBJ1-3; unclear D gene. The germline V gene has CDR1 SGDLS and CDR2 YYNGEE. The CDR3 contains 15 residues. Trimming removed 5 bases from V and 0 bases from J, with 12 bases in between. CDR3 in amino acids: CASSGGRTSGNTIYF. The CDR3 bases are TGTGCCAGCAGTGGAGGGAGGACCTCTGGAAACACCATATATTTT.

V and J are TRBV12-3 or TRBV12-4 and TRBJ1-2; D unclear. The CDR3 has 12 amino acids. The ends were cut back, 5 bases at V and 7 bases at J, with 11 bases in the middle. CDR3 nucleotides: TGTGCCAGCAGTACGGGTGGAGTTGGCTACACCTTC. It codes for CASSTGGVGYTF.

This clonotype was counted a few times. The J gene is TRBJ2-3, the V gene TRBV4-2, with TRBD2 matching over 7 bases. V dropped 4 bases and J dropped 4; count of bases not matched to a gene: 5. The CDR3 loop spans 14 amino acids. Germline V gives CDR1 LGHNA, CDR2 YNFKEQ. The chain's CDR3 is CASSRAGNADTQYF. In DNA, the CDR3 is TGTGCCAGCAGCCGAGCGGGGAATGCAGATACGCAGTATTTT.

J is TRBJ1-4 and V is TRBV6-5; 9 positions match TRBD1. The CDR3 totals 14 residues. V shed 5 bases, J shed 10 bases, and the junction held 8 bases outside the gene matches. Germline assignment: CDR1 MNHEY and CDR2 SVGAGI. CDR3 region: CASSLDRGAGKLFF. In nucleotides, the CDR3 is TGTGCCAGCAGTCTGGACAGGGGCGCCGGAAAACTGTTTTTT.

The V and J genes are TRBV28 and TRBJ2-7; D not certain. From germline, CDR1 is MDHEN and CDR2 SYDVKM. V was shortened by 7 bases and J by 3 bases, with 10 bases between the two germline ends. CDR3 length: 12 residues. Written as DNA, the CDR3 is TGTGCCAGCAACCTTAGAGGCTACGAGCAGTACTTC. Its translation is CASNLRGYEQYF.

The chain joins TRBV12-3 or TRBV12-4 to TRBJ1-3, with D possibly TRBD1 on 5 matching bases. The V and J ends lost 3 bases and 2 bases respectively, with 11 bases between them. This CDR3 is 15 amino acids long. In DNA form, the CDR3 reads TGTGCCAGCAGTTTGGGGGTCGCGGCTGGAAACACCATATATTTT. It is translated as CASSLGVAAGNTIYF.

The chain has TRBV7-6 and TRBJ2-1, with D possibly matching TRBD2 (5 bases). The CDR3 covers 13 residues. From germline, CDR1 is SGHVS and CDR2 FNYEAQ. The V and J ends lost 4 bases and 10 bases respectively, with 14 bases between them. The CDR3 sequence is CASSYKGPGEQFF. In nucleotides, the CDR3 is TGTGCCAGCAGCTATAAAGGGCCGGGGGAGCAGTTCTTC.